This T cell receptor beta chain was sequenced for a study of regulatory T cells in long-lasting Graves disease. This clonotype has more than one count but fewer than ten. Researchers made TCR beta libraries by using iRepertoire HTBI primers and running Arm-PCR on CDR3 regions. TCRdb called the multiplex PCR reads again in MiXCR, with one record for every CDR3 protein. The sample consists of 400,000 to 450,000 distinct CDR3 sequences, roughly 15% of them appearing once. CDR1 is SQVTM, CDR2 ANQGSEA, per germline. Trimming cost V 6 bases and J 2 bases, with 11 bases left between them. The CDR3 spans 12 residues. Noted time point: newly diagnosed GD, antithyroid drugs for less than 3 months. Preparation of the TCR library used RNA extracted from PBMCs. This sample was shared with a second study, whose subject was T cells in Graves' hyperthyroidism and ophthalmopathy.

The sample was peripheral blood mononuclear cells (PBMCs), taken at new diagnosis, from a patient treated with antithyroid drugs. The receptor was derived from a woman aged 25 to 39 with Graves disease. This chain links TRBV29-1 with TRBJ2-7; D not resolved. The CDR3 nucleotides are TGCAGCGTGTGGTCGTTAGCCTACGAGCAGTACTTC. The encoded protein is CSVWSLAYEQYF.